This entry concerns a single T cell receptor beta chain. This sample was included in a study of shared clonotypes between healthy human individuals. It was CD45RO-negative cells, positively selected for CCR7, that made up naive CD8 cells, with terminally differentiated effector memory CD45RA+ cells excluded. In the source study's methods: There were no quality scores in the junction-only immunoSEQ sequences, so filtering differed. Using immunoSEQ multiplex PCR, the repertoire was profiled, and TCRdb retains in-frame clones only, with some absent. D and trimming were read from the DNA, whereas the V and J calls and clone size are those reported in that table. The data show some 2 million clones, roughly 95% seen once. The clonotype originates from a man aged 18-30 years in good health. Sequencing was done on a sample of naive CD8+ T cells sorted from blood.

The CDR3 here is CASGFGVPGELFF. CDR3 coding DNA: TGTGCTAGTGGTTTCGGAGTACCCGGGGAGCTGTTTTTT. The rearrangement joins TRBV12-5 to TRBJ2-2, with D hard to call. The V and J ends lost 3 bases and 6 bases respectively, with 8 bases between them. Germline CDR1 LGHNT, CDR2 FRNRAP. This CDR3 has 13 amino acids.